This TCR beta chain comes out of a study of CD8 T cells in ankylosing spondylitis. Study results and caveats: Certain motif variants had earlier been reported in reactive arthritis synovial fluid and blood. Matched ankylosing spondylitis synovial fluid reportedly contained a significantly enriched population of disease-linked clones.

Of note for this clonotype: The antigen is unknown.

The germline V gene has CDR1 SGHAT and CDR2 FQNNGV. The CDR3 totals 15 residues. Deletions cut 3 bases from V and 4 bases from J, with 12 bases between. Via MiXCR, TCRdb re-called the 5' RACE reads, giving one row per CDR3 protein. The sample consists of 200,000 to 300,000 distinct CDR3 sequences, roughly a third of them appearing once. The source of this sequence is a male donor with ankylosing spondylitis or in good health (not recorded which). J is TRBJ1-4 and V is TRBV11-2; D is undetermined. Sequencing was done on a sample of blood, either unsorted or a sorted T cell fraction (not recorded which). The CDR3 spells CASSFLGSYNEKLFF. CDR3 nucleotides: TGTGCCAGCAGCTTCCTGGGCAGCTATAATGAAAAACTGTTTTTT.